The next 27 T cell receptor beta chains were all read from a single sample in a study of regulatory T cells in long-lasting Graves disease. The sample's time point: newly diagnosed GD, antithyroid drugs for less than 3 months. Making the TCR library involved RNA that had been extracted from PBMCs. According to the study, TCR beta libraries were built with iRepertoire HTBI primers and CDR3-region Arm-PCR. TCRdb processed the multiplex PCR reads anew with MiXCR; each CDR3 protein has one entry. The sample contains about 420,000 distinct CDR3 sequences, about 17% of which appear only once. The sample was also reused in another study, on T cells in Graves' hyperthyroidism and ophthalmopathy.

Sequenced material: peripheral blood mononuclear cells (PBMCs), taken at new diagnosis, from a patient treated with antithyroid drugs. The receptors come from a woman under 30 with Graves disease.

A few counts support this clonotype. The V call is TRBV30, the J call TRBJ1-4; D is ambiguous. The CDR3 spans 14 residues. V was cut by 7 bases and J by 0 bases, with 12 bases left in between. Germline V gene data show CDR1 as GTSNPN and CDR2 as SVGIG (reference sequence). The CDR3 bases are TGTGCCTTCGACCCGACAACAACTAATGAAAAACTGTTTTTT. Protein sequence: CAFDPTTTNEKLFF.

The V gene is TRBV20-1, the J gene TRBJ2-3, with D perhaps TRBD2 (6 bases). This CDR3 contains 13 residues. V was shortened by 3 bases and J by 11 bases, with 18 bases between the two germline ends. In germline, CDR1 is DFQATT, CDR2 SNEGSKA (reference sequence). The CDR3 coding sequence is TGCAGTGCTAGGACGGGACTTTCTGGTCGGCAGTATTTT. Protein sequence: CSARTGLSGRQYF.

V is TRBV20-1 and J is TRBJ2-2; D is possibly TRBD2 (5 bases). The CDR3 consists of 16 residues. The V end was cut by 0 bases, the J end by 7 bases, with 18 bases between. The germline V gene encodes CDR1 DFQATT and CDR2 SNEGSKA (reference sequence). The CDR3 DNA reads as TGCAGTGCTAGAGATCTCGGGGAAGCGGACGGCGGGGAGCTGTTTTTT. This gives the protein CSARDLGEADGGELFF.

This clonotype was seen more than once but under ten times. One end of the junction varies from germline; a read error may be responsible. CDR3 protein: CSAEWGRAYNKQFF. The CDR3 coding sequence is TGCAGTGCTGAGTGGGGGAGAGCATACAATAAGCAGTTCTTC. The chain is built from TRBV20-1 and TRBJ2-1; the D call may be TRBD1 or TRBD2 (5 bases each). The CDR3 sequence is 14 residues long. Germline V gene data show CDR1 as DFQATT and CDR2 as SNEGSKA (reference sequence).

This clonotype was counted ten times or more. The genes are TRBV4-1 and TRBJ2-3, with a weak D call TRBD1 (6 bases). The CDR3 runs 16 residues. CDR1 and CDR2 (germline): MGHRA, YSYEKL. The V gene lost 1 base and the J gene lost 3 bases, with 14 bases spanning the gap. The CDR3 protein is CASSQGTGYSTDTQYF. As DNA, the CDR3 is TGCGCCAGCAGCCAAGGCACAGGGTATAGTACAGATACGCAGTATTTT.

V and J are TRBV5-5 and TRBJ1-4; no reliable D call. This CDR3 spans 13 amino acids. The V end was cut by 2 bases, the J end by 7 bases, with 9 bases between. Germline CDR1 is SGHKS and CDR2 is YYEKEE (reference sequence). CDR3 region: CASSFERSEKLFF. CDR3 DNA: TGTGCCAGCAGCTTTGAACGAAGTGAAAAACTGTTTTTT.

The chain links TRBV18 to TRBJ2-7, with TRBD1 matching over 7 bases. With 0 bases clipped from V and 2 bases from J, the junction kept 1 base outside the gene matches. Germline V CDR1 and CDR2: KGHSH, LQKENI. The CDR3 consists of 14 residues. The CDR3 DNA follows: TGTGCCAGCTCACCACCGGGACAGCCCTACGAGCAGTACTTC. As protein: CASSPPGQPYEQYF.

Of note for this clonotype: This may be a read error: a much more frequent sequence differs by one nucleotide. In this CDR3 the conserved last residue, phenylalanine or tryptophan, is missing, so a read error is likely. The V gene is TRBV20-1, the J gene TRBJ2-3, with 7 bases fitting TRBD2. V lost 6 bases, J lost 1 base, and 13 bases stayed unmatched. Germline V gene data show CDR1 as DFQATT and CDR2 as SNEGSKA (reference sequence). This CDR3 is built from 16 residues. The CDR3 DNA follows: TGCAGTGCCAGGGACTACCTGGGACCGGGCACAGATACGCAGTATTAT. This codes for CSARDYLGPGTDTQYY.

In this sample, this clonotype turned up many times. CDR3 amino acids: CASSPGTELAGVAYEQYF. The CDR3 DNA reads as TGTGCCAGCAGCCCAGGTACCGAGCTAGCGGGAGTGGCGTACGAGCAGTACTTC. The chain recombines TRBV6-1 with TRBJ2-7, with 10 positions matching TRBD2. Trimming took 6 bases from V and 4 from J; bases not matched to a gene: 18. CDR1 and CDR2 (germline): MNHNS, SASEGT. This CDR3 region has 18 residues.

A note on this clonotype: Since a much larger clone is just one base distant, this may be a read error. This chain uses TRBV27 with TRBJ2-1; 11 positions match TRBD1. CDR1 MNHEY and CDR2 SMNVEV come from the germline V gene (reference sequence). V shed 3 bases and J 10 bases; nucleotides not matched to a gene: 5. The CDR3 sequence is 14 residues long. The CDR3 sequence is CASSLDRGQYEQFF. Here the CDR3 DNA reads TGTGCCAGCAGTTTGGACAGGGGGCAATACGAGCAGTTCTTC.

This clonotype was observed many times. The CDR3 sequence: CSAKTSADQETQYF. DNA for the CDR3: TGCAGTGCCAAGACTAGCGCGGATCAAGAGACCCAGTACTTC. This rearrangement joins TRBV20-1 to TRBJ2-5; TRBD2 matches at 8 bases. V gave up 6 bases and J gave up 2 bases; unmatched junction bases: 8. This CDR3 spans 14 amino acids. Looked up from germline, CDR1 is DFQATT and CDR2 is SNEGSKA (reference sequence).

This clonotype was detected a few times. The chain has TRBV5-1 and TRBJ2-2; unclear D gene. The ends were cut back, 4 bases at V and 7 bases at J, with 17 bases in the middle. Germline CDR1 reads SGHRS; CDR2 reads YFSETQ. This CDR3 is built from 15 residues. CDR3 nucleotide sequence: TGCGCCAGCAGCGGACCTGGGAAGTTGGGCGGGGAGCTGTTTTTT. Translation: CASSGPGKLGGELFF. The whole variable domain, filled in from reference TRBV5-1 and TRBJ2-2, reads KAGVTQTPRYLIKTRGQQVTLSCSPISGHRSVSWYQQTPGQGLQFLFEYFSETQRNKGNFPGRFSGRQFSNSRSEMNVSTLELGDSALYLCASSGPGKLGGELFFGEGSRLTVL.

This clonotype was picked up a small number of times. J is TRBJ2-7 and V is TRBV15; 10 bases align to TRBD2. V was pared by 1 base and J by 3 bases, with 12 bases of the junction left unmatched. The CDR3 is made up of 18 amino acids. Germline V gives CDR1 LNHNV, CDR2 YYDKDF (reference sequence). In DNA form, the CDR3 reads TGTGCCACCAGCAGAGGGCCTTGGGAGCGGGAGGGGGTCTACGAGCAGTACTTC. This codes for CATSRGPWEREGVYEQYF.

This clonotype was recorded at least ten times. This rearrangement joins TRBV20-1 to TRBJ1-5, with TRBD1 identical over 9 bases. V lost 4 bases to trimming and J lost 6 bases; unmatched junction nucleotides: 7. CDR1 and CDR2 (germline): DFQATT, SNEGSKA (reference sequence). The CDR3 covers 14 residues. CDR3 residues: CSANTGGNGQPQHF. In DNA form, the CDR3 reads TGCAGTGCTAATACAGGGGGCAACGGTCAGCCCCAGCATTTT.

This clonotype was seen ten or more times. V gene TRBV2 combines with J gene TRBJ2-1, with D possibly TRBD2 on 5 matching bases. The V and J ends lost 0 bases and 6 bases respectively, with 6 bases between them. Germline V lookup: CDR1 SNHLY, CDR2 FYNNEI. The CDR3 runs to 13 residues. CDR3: CASSEAGGNEQFF. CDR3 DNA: TGTGCCAGCAGTGAAGCCGGAGGCAATGAGCAGTTCTTC. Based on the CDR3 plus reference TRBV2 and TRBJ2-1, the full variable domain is EPEVTQTPSHQVTQMGQEVILRCVPISNHLYFYWYRQILGQKVEFLVSFYNNEISEKSEIFDDQFSVERPDGSNFTLKIRSTKLEDSAMYFCASSEAGGNEQFFGPGTRLTVL.

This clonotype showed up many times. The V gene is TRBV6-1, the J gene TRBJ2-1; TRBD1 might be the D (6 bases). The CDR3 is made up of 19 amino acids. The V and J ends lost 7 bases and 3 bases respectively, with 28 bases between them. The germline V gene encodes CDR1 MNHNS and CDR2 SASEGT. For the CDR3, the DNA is TGTGCCAGCACTATTAGGGCCTACAGGGAACGTCAAATCTACAATGAGCAGTTCTTC. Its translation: CASTIRAYRERQIYNEQFF.

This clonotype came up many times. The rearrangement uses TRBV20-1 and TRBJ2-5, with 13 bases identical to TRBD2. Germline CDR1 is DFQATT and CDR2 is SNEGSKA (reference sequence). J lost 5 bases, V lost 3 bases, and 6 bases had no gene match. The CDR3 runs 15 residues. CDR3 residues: CSARAGLAGLETQYF. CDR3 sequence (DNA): TGCAGTGCTAGGGCGGGACTAGCGGGATTGGAGACCCAGTACTTC.

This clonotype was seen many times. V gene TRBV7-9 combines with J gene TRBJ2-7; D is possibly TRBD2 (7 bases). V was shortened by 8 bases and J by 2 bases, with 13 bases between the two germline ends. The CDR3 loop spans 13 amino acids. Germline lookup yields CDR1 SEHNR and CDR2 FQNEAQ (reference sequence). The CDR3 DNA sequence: TGTGCCAGCTCACCGGGGGGCACCTACGAGCAGTACTTC. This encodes CASSPGGTYEQYF. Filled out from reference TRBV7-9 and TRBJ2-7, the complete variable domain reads DTGVSQNPRHKITKRGQNVTFRCDPISEHNRLYWYRQTLGQGPEFLTYFQNEAQLEKSRLLSDRFSAERPKGSFSTLEIQRTEQGDSAMYLCASSPGGTYEQYFGPGTRLTVT.

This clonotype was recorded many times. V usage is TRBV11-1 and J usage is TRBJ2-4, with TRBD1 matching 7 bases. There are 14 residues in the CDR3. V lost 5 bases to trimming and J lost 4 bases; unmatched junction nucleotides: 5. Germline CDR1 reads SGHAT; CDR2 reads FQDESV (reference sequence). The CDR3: CASSQTGLKNIQYF. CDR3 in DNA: TGTGCCAGCAGCCAGACAGGGTTAAAAAACATTCAGTACTTC.

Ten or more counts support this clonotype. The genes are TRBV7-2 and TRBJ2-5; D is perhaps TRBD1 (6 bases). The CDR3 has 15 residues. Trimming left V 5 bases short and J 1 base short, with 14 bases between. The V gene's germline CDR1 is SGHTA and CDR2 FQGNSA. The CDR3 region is CASSLLTGPQETQYF. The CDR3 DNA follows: TGTGCCAGCAGCCTACTCACAGGGCCCCAAGAGACCCAGTACTTC.

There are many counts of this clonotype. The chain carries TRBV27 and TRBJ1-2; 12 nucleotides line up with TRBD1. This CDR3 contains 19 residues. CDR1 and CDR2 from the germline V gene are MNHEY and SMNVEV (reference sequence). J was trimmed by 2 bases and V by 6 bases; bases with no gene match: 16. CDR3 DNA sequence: TGTGCCAGCAGACGAAGCTCCCGGGACAGGGGGCTTTCGAACTATGGCTACACCTTC. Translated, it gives CASRRSSRDRGLSNYGYTF.

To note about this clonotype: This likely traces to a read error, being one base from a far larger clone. CDR3 DNA: TGTGCCAGCAGTTTTGCTGGACTAGTCCGCGAGCAGTTCTTC. As protein: CASSFAGLVREQFF. The chain combines TRBV28 with TRBJ2-1; TRBD2 matches 7 bases. Germline lookup yields CDR1 MDHEN and CDR2 SYDVKM. V trimming: 3 bases; J trimming: 10 bases; junction bases outside the gene matches: 9. The CDR3 consists of 14 residues. The variable domain in full, completed from reference TRBV28 and TRBJ2-1, reads DVKVTQSSRYLVKRTGEKVFLECVQDMDHENMFWYRQDPGLGLRLIYFSYDVKMKEKGDIPEGYSVSREKKERFSLILESASTNQTSMYLCASSFAGLVREQFFGPGTRLTVL.

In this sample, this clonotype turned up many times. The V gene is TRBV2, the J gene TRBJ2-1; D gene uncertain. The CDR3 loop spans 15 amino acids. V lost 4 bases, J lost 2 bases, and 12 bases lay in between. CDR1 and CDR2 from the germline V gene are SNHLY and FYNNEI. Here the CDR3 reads CASSGDDTAYNEQFF. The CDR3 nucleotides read TGTGCCAGCAGTGGAGATGACACAGCCTACAATGAGCAGTTCTTC.

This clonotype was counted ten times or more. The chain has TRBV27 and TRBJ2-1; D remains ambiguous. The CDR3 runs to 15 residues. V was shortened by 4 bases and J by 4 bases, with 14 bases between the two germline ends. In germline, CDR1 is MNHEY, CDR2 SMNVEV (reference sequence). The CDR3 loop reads CASSSSIPLYNEQFF. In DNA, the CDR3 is TGTGCCAGCAGTTCTAGTATTCCCTTATACAATGAGCAGTTCTTC.

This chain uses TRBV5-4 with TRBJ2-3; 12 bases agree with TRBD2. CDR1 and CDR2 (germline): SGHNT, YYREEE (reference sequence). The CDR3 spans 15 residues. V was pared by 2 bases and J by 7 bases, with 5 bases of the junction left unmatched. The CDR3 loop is CASSLRLAGEYTQYF. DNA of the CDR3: TGTGCCAGCAGCTTAAGACTAGCGGGAGAGTATACGCAGTATTTT. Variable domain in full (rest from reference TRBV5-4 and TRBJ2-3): ETGVTQSPTHLIKTRGQQVTLRCSSQSGHNTVSWYQQALGQGPQFIFQYYREEENGRGNFPPRFSGLQFPNYSSELNVNALELDDSALYLCASSLRLAGEYTQYFGPGTRLTVL.

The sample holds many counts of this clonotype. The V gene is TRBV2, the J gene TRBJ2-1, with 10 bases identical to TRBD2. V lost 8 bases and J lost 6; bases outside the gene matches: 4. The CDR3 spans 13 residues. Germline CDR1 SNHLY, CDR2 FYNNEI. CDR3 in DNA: TGTGCCAGCCGGACTAGCGGCTTCAATGAGCAGTTCTTC. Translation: CASRTSGFNEQFF.

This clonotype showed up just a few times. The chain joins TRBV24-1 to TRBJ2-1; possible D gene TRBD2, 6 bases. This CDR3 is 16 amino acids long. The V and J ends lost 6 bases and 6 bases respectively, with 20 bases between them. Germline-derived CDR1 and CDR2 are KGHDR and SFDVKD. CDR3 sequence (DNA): TGTGCCACCAGTAAGCCCCGGGACTCGCAGGCCAATGAGCAGTTCTTC. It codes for CATSKPRDSQANEQFF.